The text below deals with one T cell receptor beta chain. The source of the sample is a study of blood T cell repertoires in COVID-19. The overall study: The United States, Italy and Spain were the sources of the acute and convalescent COVID-19 samples.

Under the authors' procedure: By means of reference gene primer amplification, nucleated cell counts were estimated. Data came from immunoSEQ multiplex PCR; TCRdb stores just in-frame clones and leaves some out. V and J calls plus clone size are reproduced from that table; the DNA served to infer D and trimming. The sample includes fewer than 300,000 clones, around 87% of them seen just once. Sequenced sample: peripheral blood. The receptor comes from a woman aged 45-65 years with acute or convalescent COVID-19.

Written as DNA, the CDR3 is TGTGCCAGCTCAAAGGACAGGGGGGTTGAAAAACTGTTTTTT. Translation gives CASSKDRGVEKLFF. V is TRBV18 and J is TRBJ1-4, with TRBD1 matching 10 bases. The CDR3 length is 14 residues. Looked up from germline, CDR1 is KGHSH and CDR2 is LQKENI. V dropped 5 bases and J dropped 7; count of bases not matched to a gene: 4.